These 16 T cell receptor beta chains share one sample of origin, sequenced in a study of T cells after yellow fever vaccination. TCRdb re-called the 5' RACE reads through MiXCR, storing one row per CDR3 protein. This table holds about 300,000 distinct CDR3 sequences, 6.8% found once. Sample: PBMCs, taken about 49 days after the first yellow fever vaccination. Receptors were obtained from a man aged 18 to 30 who received the YFV17D yellow fever vaccine.

This clonotype was counted between two and nine times. This chain uses TRBV7-9 with TRBJ2-5; TRBD1 is a possible D gene (6 bases). This CDR3 region has 13 residues. V lost 5 bases, J lost 5 bases, and 12 bases lay in between. CDR1 SEHNR and CDR2 FQNEAQ come from the germline V gene (reference sequence). CDR3 protein: CASSLQGSETQYF. The CDR3 nucleotides are TGTGCCAGCAGCCTACAGGGATCCGAGACCCAGTACTTC.

This clonotype was found a few times. The chain is built from TRBV5-1 and TRBJ1-1, with D unclear. Germline CDR1 and CDR2: SGHRS and YFSETQ. The CDR3 length is 12 residues. V gave up 0 bases and J gave up 11 bases, with 11 bases separating them. In DNA form, the CDR3 reads TGCGCCAGCAGCTTGGCCGGCAGTGGGGCTTTCTTT. This gives the protein CASSLAGSGAFF. Supplemented by reference TRBV5-1 and TRBJ1-1, the full variable domain reads KAGVTQTPRYLIKTRGQQVTLSCSPISGHRSVSWYQQTPGQGLQFLFEYFSETQRNKGNFPGRFSGRQFSNSRSEMNVSTLELGDSALYLCASSLAGSGAFFGQGTRLTVV.

This clonotype was seen only a few times. The chain employs TRBV11-2 and TRBJ2-7; weak D call: TRBD1 (6 bases). Germline V gene sequence: CDR1 SGHAT, CDR2 FQNNGV. There are 18 residues in the CDR3. Trimming removed 5 bases from V and 1 base from J, with 24 bases in between. The CDR3 bases are TGTGCCAGCAGCCACGAGGTCTGGGGGCGGGTGATGTCCTACGAGCAGTACGTC. This codes for CASSHEVWGRVMSYEQYV.

This rearrangement joins TRBV20-1 to TRBJ1-5, with a tentative D call TRBD1 (6 bases). CDR3 length: 14 amino acids. The V end lost 3 bases, the J end lost 4 bases, and 13 bases lay between the germline ends. CDR1 and CDR2 from the germline V gene are DFQATT and SNEGSKA (reference sequence). DNA of the CDR3: TGCAGTGCTAGCCCAGGGGCGGTTAATCAGCCCCAGCATTTT. This translates into CSASPGAVNQPQHF.

The chain carries TRBV20-1 and TRBJ2-6, with D unclear. This CDR3 contains 14 residues. Per the germline V gene, CDR1 is DFQATT and CDR2 is SNEGSKA (reference sequence). V lost 6 bases and J 2 bases, leaving 11 bases between the germline ends. This CDR3 is CSAERAAGANVLTF. CDR3 in DNA: TGCAGTGCCGAAAGGGCAGCTGGGGCCAACGTCCTGACTTTC.

The CDR3 nucleotides read TGTGCCAGCAGCAAGCGCCGTCCGAGCTCCTACGAGCAGTACGTC. Translated, it gives CASSKRRPSSYEQYV. The chain uses TRBV21-1 and TRBJ2-7. TRBV21-1 is an annotated pseudogene. This CDR3 is 15 amino acids long.

This clonotype was picked up many times. This chain's CDR3 is CSACRGSEAFF. Written as DNA, the CDR3 is TGCAGTGCTTGCAGGGGCTCTGAAGCTTTCTTT. V usage is TRBV20-1 and J usage is TRBJ1-1; D may be TRBD1 (6 bases). CDR1 DFQATT and CDR2 SNEGSKA come from the germline V gene (reference sequence). CDR3 length: 11 amino acids. V was cut by 5 bases and J by 6 bases, with 10 bases left in between.

This clonotype appeared a few times. The V gene is TRBV3-1, the J gene TRBJ2-1; TRBD1 or TRBD2 may be the D gene (5 bases each). The ends were cut back, 1 base at V and 8 bases at J, with 12 bases in the middle. Germline assignment: CDR1 LGHDT and CDR2 YNNKEL (reference sequence). The CDR3 extends over 14 amino acids. CDR3 loop: CASSQGGVMYEQFF. The DNA for the CDR3 is TGTGCCAGCAGCCAAGGAGGGGTAATGTATGAGCAGTTCTTC.

This clonotype was seen only a few times. The chain is built from TRBV10-3 and TRBJ2-2, with 8 bases that match TRBD1. The CDR3 contains 12 residues. The V gene end was trimmed by 8 bases and the J gene end by 6 bases; junction bases not matched to a gene: 2. Germline lookup yields CDR1 ENHRY and CDR2 SYGVKD. CDR3 sequence reads: CAIGTGPGELFF. The CDR3 coding sequence is TGTGCCATCGGGACAGGCCCCGGGGAGCTGTTTTTT.

This clonotype has just a few counts. The chain employs TRBV12-5 and TRBJ1-4; no definite D call. Germline CDR1 is LGHNT and CDR2 is FRNRAP. There are 17 residues in the CDR3. V gave up 3 bases and J gave up 0 bases, with 14 bases separating them. CDR3 residues: CASGFFASPTTNEKLFF. As DNA, the CDR3 is TGTGCTAGTGGTTTCTTTGCCAGCCCTACAACTAATGAAAAACTGTTTTTT. The variable domain in full, completed from reference TRBV12-5 and TRBJ1-4, reads DARVTQTPRHKVTEMGQEVTMRCQPILGHNTVFWYRQTMMQGLELLAYFRNRAPLDDSGMPKDRFSAEMPDATLATLKIQPSEPRDSAVYFCASGFFASPTTNEKLFFGSGTQLSVL.

The chain links TRBV13 to TRBJ2-2; D perhaps matches TRBD2 (5 bases). The V end was cut by 6 bases, the J end by 1 base, with 21 bases between. From germline, CDR1 is PRHDT and CDR2 FYEKMQ (reference sequence). The CDR3 covers 18 residues. The CDR3 loop reads CASSHGSRNLLNTGELFF. CDR3 sequence (DNA): TGTGCCAGCAGTCATGGGAGTCGGAACCTCCTGAACACCGGGGAGCTGTTTTTT.

This clonotype turned up a few times. This chain joins TRBV7-3 and TRBJ2-2; no clear D. Per the germline V gene, CDR1 is SGHTA and CDR2 is FQGTGA. This CDR3 has 16 residues. V was trimmed by 3 bases and J by 4 bases, leaving 15 bases between them. The CDR3, as DNA: TGTGCCAGCAGCTTGACCAAGAACCCCTCCACCGGGGAGCTGTTTTTT. Translation gives CASSLTKNPSTGELFF.

Ten or more counts support this clonotype. This chain joins TRBV7-2 and TRBJ1-5; a possible D gene is TRBD1 (5 bases). The CDR3 has 15 residues. With 5 bases removed from V and 6 bases from J, the gap between germline ends came to 17 bases. From germline, CDR1 is SGHTA and CDR2 FQGNSA. CDR3 sequence reads: CASSPRAAGIQPQHF. Written as DNA, the CDR3 is TGTGCCAGCAGCCCAAGGGCGGCAGGGATTCAGCCCCAGCATTTT.

This clonotype was observed a handful of times. V gene TRBV7-9 combines with J gene TRBJ2-7; tentatively, D is TRBD1 or TRBD2 (5 bases each). V was pared by 8 bases and J by 6 bases, with 17 bases between. The CDR3 is 13 residues long. CDR1 and CDR2 (germline): SEHNR, FQNEAQ (reference sequence). CDR3 coding DNA: TGTGCCAGCTCAGGCCAGGCGAGGGGCGAGCAGTACTTC. Translated: CASSGQARGEQYF.

A remark on this clonotype: Relative to the germline gene, one junction end is altered; a read error may explain this. This chain links TRBV7-2 with TRBJ1-1; no definite D call. Per the germline V gene, CDR1 is SGHTA and CDR2 is FQGNSA. The CDR3 totals 14 residues. CDR3 region: CASGFPTETAGAFF. As DNA, the CDR3 is TGTGCCAGCGGCTTCCCGACGGAAACCGCGGGCGCTTTCTTT.

This clonotype was recorded a few times. This chain joins TRBV20-1 and TRBJ1-2; D is ambiguous. There are 13 residues in the CDR3. The ends were cut back, 4 bases at V and 4 bases at J, with 13 bases in the middle. Per germline, CDR1 DFQATT and CDR2 SNEGSKA (reference sequence). The CDR3 region has the DNA TGCAGTGCTACCGATAGAGCAAGCTATGGCTACACCTTC. Residues: CSATDRASYGYTF.